This record looks at one T cell receptor (beta chain) sequence and its context. Its antigen is currently unknown. This specimen comes from a study of beta chain features in type 1 diabetes. The study, taken as a whole, reports: Researchers report that Type 1 diabetes patients had moderately but significantly shorter TCRB CDR3s across all four CD4+ subsets. VDJ junctions from type 1 diabetes patients carried fewer insertions and larger deletions. Patients' naive, central memory and regulatory TCRB repertoires appeared more alike than those of healthy donors.

Central memory, naive, regulatory and stem cell-like memory CD4+ cells were sorted by CD45RO/CCR7/CD25/CD127/CD95/CD27. TCRB transcripts that were expressed got sequenced, as all of the isolated RNA had been reverse transcribed. The table came from immunoSEQ multiplex PCR; TCRdb's copy has only in-frame clones and leaves some out. This table holds about 930,000 clones, about a sixth found once. Trimming took 5 bases from V and 4 from J, leaving 18 bases between them. Germline assignment: CDR1 MDHEN and CDR2 SYDVKM. This CDR3 comprises 15 residues. Sequenced: naive CD4+ T cells from blood. This clonotype was obtained from a woman aged 18-29 years in good health. The V and J genes are TRBV28 and TRBJ2-7, with D possibly called TRBD1 or TRBD2 (5 bases each). The CDR3 sequence: CASSRDLLSPYEQYF. In nucleotides, the CDR3 is TGTGCCAGCAGTAGGGACCTATTGTCCCCTTACGAGCAGTACTTC.